The 5 T cell receptor beta chains presented below share a single source sample, sequenced in a study of graft-versus-host responses after intestinal transplantation. Graft tissue was processed to release intraepithelial and lamina propria lymphocytes. Profiled with immunoSEQ multiplex PCR; TCRdb holds only in-frame clones, not every one. The sample shows around 17,000 clones, 82% of them seen only once. Sequences were derived from ileum tissue, sampled 17 days after transplant. These receptors were collected from a human patient who received an intestinal transplant, so some T cells may come from the graft donor.

The rearrangement uses TRBV21-1 and TRBJ1-5; the D call in the table, TRBD1, was not verified against the DNA. TRBV21-1 is shown as a pseudogene. The CDR3 length is 15 residues. The CDR3 nucleotides read TGTGCCAGCAGCAAATTGACAGGGACTGGACAGCCCCAGCATTTT. This sequence encodes CASSKLTGTGQPQHF.

This clone was observed once. This chain connects TRBV29-1 to TRBJ2-3; D is perhaps TRBD2 (7 bases). From germline, CDR1 is SQVTM and CDR2 ANQGSEA. CDR3 length: 15 amino acids. V lost 4 bases, J lost 0 bases, and 14 bases lay in between. In DNA form, the CDR3 reads TGCAGCGTTGGGGGGGGCTTTATTAGCACAGATACGCAGTATTTT. It yields the protein CSVGGGFISTDTQYF.

V usage is TRBV5-1 and J usage is TRBJ1-1, with D possibly matching TRBD1 (5 bases). The CDR3 totals 14 residues. The V end was cut by 0 bases, the J end by 1 base, with 7 bases between. From germline, CDR1 is SGHRS and CDR2 YFSETQ. The DNA of the CDR3 is TGCGCCAGCAGCTTGGGGGGCTCGAACACTGAAGCTTTCTTT. This sequence encodes CASSLGGSNTEAFF.

The rearrangement joins TRBV27 to TRBJ1-2; TRBD1 aligns across 7 bases. The CDR3 is made up of 12 amino acids. V lost 8 bases, J lost 5 bases, and 5 bases stayed unmatched. Germline-derived CDR1 and CDR2 are MNHEY and SMNVEV (reference sequence). The CDR3 loop is CASRRGRYGYTF. Here the CDR3 DNA reads TGTGCCAGCCGTAGGGGGCGTTATGGCTACACCTTC.

The chain uses TRBV4-1 and TRBJ2-5; possibly TRBD1 for D (5 bases). The DNA end is more similar to TRBJ2-7, so the J call may be wrong. This CDR3 has 13 amino acids. The V gene's germline CDR1 is MGHRA and CDR2 YSYEKL. The CDR3 DNA reads TGCGCCAGCAGCCAAGATTCAGGGATCGAGCAGTACTTC. Protein: CASSQDSGIEQYF.